This entry features one T cell receptor (beta chain) sequence. This specimen comes from a study of CD8 T cells in Susac syndrome. CD8+ and CD4+ T cells from blood underwent TCR beta sequencing, which was carried out in a high-throughput format. Patients with Susac syndrome fulfilled recently defined diagnostic criteria for definite or probable disease. Reverse transcription of about 0.45 to 1 ug RNA used random hexamers. Amplification of TCR beta CDR3 across 54 Vbeta and 13 Jbeta was performed with immunoSEQ multiplex PCR. Each CDR3 protein is one row after TCRdb ran MiXCR on the immunoSEQ multiplex PCR reads. This sample has some 160,000 distinct CDR3 sequences; 94% occur once, and the top ten carry 0.095% to 0.13%. CDR3 length: 14 amino acids. The ends were cut back, 2 bases at V and 4 bases at J, with 9 bases in the middle. CDR1 and CDR2 from the germline V gene are MNHEY and SVGAGI.

Sequenced material: CD4+ T cells from PBMCs. The receptor was isolated from a human donor with Susac syndrome. The rearrangement links TRBV6-5 to TRBJ2-1; maybe TRBD1 (6 bases). The CDR3 loop reads CASSYGTNYNEQFF. The CDR3 bases are TGTGCCAGCAGTTACGGGACAAATTACAATGAGCAGTTCTTC.